Presented here are 18 T cell receptor beta chains from one specimen sequenced in a study of shared clonotypes between healthy human individuals. CD45RO-negative, CCR7-positively selected cells formed the naive CD8 fraction, excluding terminally differentiated effector memory CD45RA+ cells. Data came from immunoSEQ multiplex PCR; TCRdb stores just in-frame clones and leaves some out. This table has 2 million to 2.5 million clones, roughly 94% appearing once. The sample was naive CD8+ T cells sorted from blood. These receptors were taken from a man aged 18 to 29 in good health.

This clone was observed a handful of times. At the DNA level, this CDR3 is encoded by other sequences in the same sample as well. The gene calls are TRBV10-3 and TRBJ2-7; D perhaps matches TRBD1 (5 bases). V was pared by 2 bases and J by 3 bases, with 8 bases between. This CDR3 spans 13 amino acids. Germline loops: CDR1 ENHRY, CDR2 SYGVKD. The CDR3 loop is CAISEGQGYEQYF. Here the CDR3 DNA reads TGTGCCATCAGTGAGGGGCAGGGCTACGAGCAGTACTTC.

V usage is TRBV11-2 and J usage is TRBJ2-1; the match to TRBD2 covers 11 bases. The CDR3 consists of 15 residues. CDR1 and CDR2 (germline): SGHAT, FQNNGV. Germline trimming cut 5 bases from V and 4 bases from J; bases unmatched to any gene: 4. The CDR3 DNA sequence: TGTGCCAGCAGCGCGGGACTAGCGGAATACAATGAGCAGTTCTTC. The encoded protein is CASSAGLAEYNEQFF.

CDR3: CASSAPGATEAFF. CDR3 sequence (DNA): TGTGCCAGCAGCGCACCAGGGGCCACTGAAGCTTTCTTT. V is TRBV11-1 and J is TRBJ1-1, with D perhaps TRBD1 (6 bases). The germline CDR1 and CDR2 sequences are SGHAT and FQDESV (reference sequence). There are 13 residues in the CDR3. Between the trimmed V and J ends, which lost 5 bases and 4 bases, there was a span of 11 bases.

The rearrangement links TRBV7-2 to TRBJ2-7; a possible D gene is TRBD1 (6 bases). This CDR3 has 16 residues. V lost 5 bases and J 0 bases, leaving 17 bases between the germline ends. Germline CDR1 and CDR2: SGHTA and FQGNSA. This CDR3 is CASSHPRDMSSYEQYF. The CDR3 bases are TGTGCCAGCAGCCATCCCCGGGACATGAGCTCCTACGAGCAGTACTTC.

The rearrangement links TRBV2 to TRBJ2-2, with D hard to call. The V end lost 0 bases, the J end lost 9 bases, and 11 bases lay between the germline ends. CDR1 and CDR2 (germline): SNHLY, FYNNEI. The CDR3 covers 14 residues. The chain's CDR3 is CASSEAWVNRELFF. CDR3 sequence (DNA): TGTGCCAGCAGTGAAGCTTGGGTCAACCGGGAGCTGTTTTTT.

A single count supports this clone. This chain connects TRBV29-1 to TRBJ2-1; D is unclear. This CDR3 has 12 residues. From germline, CDR1 is SQVTM and CDR2 ANQGSEA. V lost 8 bases and J lost 0, with 8 bases in between. The CDR3 loop is CSLMSSYNEQFF. In DNA form, the CDR3 reads TGCAGCCTGATGAGCTCCTACAATGAGCAGTTCTTC.

The chain recombines TRBV4-1 with TRBJ2-7, with 10 bases matching TRBD1. This CDR3 spans 14 amino acids. The V gene end was trimmed by 4 bases and the J gene end by 7 bases; junction bases not matched to a gene: 7. CDR1 is MGHRA, CDR2 YSYEKL, per germline. CDR3 amino acids: CASSLWTGGSEQYF. CDR3 nucleotides: TGCGCCAGCAGCCTTTGGACAGGGGGGTCGGAGCAGTACTTC.

The V gene is TRBV7-9, the J gene TRBJ1-3, with a possible D match to TRBD1 (6 bases). Trimming took off 5 bases at V and 8 bases at J, with 16 bases between the two ends. This CDR3 comprises 14 residues. Germline loops: CDR1 SEHNR, CDR2 FQNEAQ (reference sequence). In DNA, the CDR3 is TGTGCCAGCAGCATGGGGACAATCGAAGACACCATATATTTT. This translates into CASSMGTIEDTIYF.

This chain links TRBV13 with TRBJ2-3, with TRBD2 matching 11 bases. J was trimmed by 1 base and V by 0 bases; bases with no gene match: 6. The CDR3 runs 18 residues. Germline CDR1 and CDR2: PRHDT and FYEKMQ (reference sequence). This chain's CDR3 is CASSLGLAGGKGTDTQYF. CDR3 DNA sequence: TGTGCCAGCAGCTTAGGTCTAGCGGGAGGAAAGGGCACAGATACGCAGTATTTT.

The chain is built from TRBV7-8 and TRBJ1-2, with a tentative D call TRBD1 (6 bases). Between the trimmed V and J ends, which lost 1 base and 5 bases, there was a span of 20 bases. Germline V CDR1 and CDR2: SGHVS, FQNEAQ. The CDR3 has 17 residues. This CDR3 reads CASSLEGSGRGGYGYTF. Written as DNA, the CDR3 is TGTGCCAGCAGCTTAGAGGGATCGGGCAGGGGTGGATATGGCTACACCTTC.

The rearrangement uses TRBV15 and TRBJ1-6; D is undetermined. V was pared by 5 bases and J by 4 bases, with 3 bases between. Germline CDR1 reads LNHNV; CDR2 reads YYDKDF (reference sequence). The length of the CDR3 is 12 residues. The CDR3 loop is CATSVYNSPLHF. CDR3 in DNA: TGTGCCACCAGCGTGTATAATTCACCCCTCCACTTT.

The chain links TRBV28 to TRBJ2-2, with a possible D match to TRBD1 (5 bases). CDR3 length: 15 amino acids. V was clipped by 6 bases and J by 0 bases, with 11 bases between them. In germline, CDR1 is MDHEN, CDR2 SYDVKM. The CDR3 DNA follows: TGTGCCAGCAGGGAACAGGTGACGAACACCGGGGAGCTGTTTTTT. It encodes CASREQVTNTGELFF.

The genes are TRBV11-2 and TRBJ2-1; D gene uncertain. Germline CDR1 reads SGHAT; CDR2 reads FQNNGV. This CDR3 spans 15 amino acids. The ends were cut back, 5 bases at V and 2 bases at J, with 13 bases in the middle. The CDR3 spells CASSVPGSAYNEQFF. CDR3 sequence (DNA): TGTGCCAGCAGCGTCCCCGGCTCGGCCTACAATGAGCAGTTCTTC. Complete variable domain (other parts from reference TRBV11-2 and TRBJ2-1): EAGVAQSPRYKIIEKRQSVAFWCNPISGHATLYWYQQILGQGPKLLIQFQNNGVVDDSQLPKDRFSAERLKGVDSTLKIQPAKLEDSAVYLCASSVPGSAYNEQFFGPGTRLTVL.

The CDR3 DNA sequence: TGTGCCAGCAGCTTGGGACAGGGAGGCTCCTACGAGCAGTACTTC. Protein product: CASSLGQGGSYEQYF. The chain joins TRBV5-5 to TRBJ2-7; tentatively, D is TRBD1 (7 bases). The CDR3 has 15 residues. The germline V gene encodes CDR1 SGHKS and CDR2 YYEKEE (reference sequence). Trimming removed 0 bases from V and 0 bases from J, with 10 bases in between. The full variable domain, rest sourced from reference TRBV5-5 and TRBJ2-7, is DAGVTQSPTHLIKTRGQQVTLRCSPISGHKSVSWYQQVLGQGPQFIFQYYEKEERGRGNFPDRFSARQFPNYSSELNVNALLLGDSALYLCASSLGQGGSYEQYFGPGTRLTVT.

The chain couples TRBV10-3 to TRBJ1-2; D unclear. The germline V and J ends were trimmed by 0 bases and 6 bases, with 17 bases remaining between them. This CDR3 has 16 amino acids. Germline V gene sequence: CDR1 ENHRY, CDR2 SYGVKD. CDR3 sequence: CAISESLVARENGYTF. CDR3 nucleotide sequence: TGTGCCATCAGTGAGTCCTTGGTAGCCCGGGAGAATGGCTACACCTTC.

The V and J genes are TRBV30 and TRBJ2-3, with D perhaps TRBD2 (5 bases). Germline CDR1 reads GTSNPN; CDR2 reads SVGIG (reference sequence). CDR3 length: 15 residues. V gave up 0 bases and J gave up 4 bases, with 14 bases separating them. The CDR3 DNA reads TGTGCCTGGAGTGTGGGTTTCGGGGAAGCAGATACGCAGTATTTT. Its translation is CAWSVGFGEADTQYF.

The chain employs TRBV23-1 and TRBJ1-3; the D is unclear. TRBV23-1 qualifies as an ORF whose function is uncertain. V was pared by 0 bases and J by 2 bases, with 8 bases between. The CDR3 is 15 residues long. The CDR3 spells CASSQSFGAGNTIYF. CDR3 DNA: TGCGCCAGCAGTCAATCTTTCGGGGCTGGAAACACCATATATTTT.

The chain is built from TRBV15 and TRBJ2-1; no reliable D call. V was shortened by 0 bases and J by 0 bases, with 9 bases between the two germline ends. The CDR3 totals 16 residues. The V gene's germline CDR1 is LNHNV and CDR2 YYDKDF (reference sequence). CDR3 sequence (DNA): TGTGCCACCAGCAGAGAGAGGTCTAGCTCCTACAATGAGCAGTTCTTC. It codes for CATSRERSSSYNEQFF.